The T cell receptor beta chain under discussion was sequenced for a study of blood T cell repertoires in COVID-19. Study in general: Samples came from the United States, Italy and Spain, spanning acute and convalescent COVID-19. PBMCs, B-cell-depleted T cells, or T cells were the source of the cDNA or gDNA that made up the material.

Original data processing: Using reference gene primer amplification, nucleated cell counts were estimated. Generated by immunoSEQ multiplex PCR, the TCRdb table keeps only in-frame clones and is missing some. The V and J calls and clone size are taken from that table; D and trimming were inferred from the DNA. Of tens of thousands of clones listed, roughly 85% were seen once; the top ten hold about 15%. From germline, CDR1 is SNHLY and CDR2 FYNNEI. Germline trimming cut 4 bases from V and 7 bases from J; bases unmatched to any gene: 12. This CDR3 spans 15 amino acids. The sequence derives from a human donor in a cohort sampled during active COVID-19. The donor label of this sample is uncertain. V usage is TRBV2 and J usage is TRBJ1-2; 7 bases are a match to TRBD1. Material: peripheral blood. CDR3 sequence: CASSVLITGVFGYTF. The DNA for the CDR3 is TGTGCCAGCAGTGTTCTGATAACAGGGGTTTTTGGCTACACCTTC.